Sequencing of this T cell receptor beta chain was carried out in a study of T cells in Graves' hyperthyroidism and ophthalmopathy. RNA transcripts were the template for amplifying TCR beta CDR3 regions. When the TCR CDR3 underwent first-round RT-PCR, the HTBI primer set was used. From the multiplex PCR reads, TCRdb called clonotypes with MiXCR, one entry per CDR3 protein. The data hold about 300,000 distinct CDR3 sequences, with roughly 15% observed a single time. This clonotype was counted many times. This receptor was obtained from a woman aged 35 to 49 with Graves' hyperthyroidism. The sample was blood.

CDR3 loop: CASSLVHRSLAGANEQFF. In DNA form, the CDR3 reads TGTGCCAGCAGCTTAGTTCACCGATCTTTAGCGGGAGCGAATGAGCAGTTCTTC. The genes are TRBV7-2 and TRBJ2-1, with 9 bases identical to TRBD2. This CDR3 spans 18 amino acids. V lost 1 base and J lost 7; bases outside the gene matches: 14. Germline-derived CDR1 and CDR2 are SGHTA and FQGNSA.